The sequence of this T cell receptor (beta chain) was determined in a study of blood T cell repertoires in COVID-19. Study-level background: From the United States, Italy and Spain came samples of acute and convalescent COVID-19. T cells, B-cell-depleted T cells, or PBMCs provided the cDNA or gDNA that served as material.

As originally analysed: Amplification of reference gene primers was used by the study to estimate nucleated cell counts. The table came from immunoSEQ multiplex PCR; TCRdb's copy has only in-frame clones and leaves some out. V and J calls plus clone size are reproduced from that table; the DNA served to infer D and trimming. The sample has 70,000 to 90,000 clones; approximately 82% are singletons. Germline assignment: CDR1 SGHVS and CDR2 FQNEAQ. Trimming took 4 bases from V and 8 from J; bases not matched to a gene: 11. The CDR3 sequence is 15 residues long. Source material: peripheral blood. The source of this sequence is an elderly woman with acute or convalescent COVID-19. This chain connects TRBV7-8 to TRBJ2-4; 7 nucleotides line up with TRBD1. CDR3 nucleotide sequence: TGTGCCAGCAGCTCAACAAGCAGACAGGGAGACATTCAGTACTTC. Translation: CASSSTSRQGDIQYF.